Here is one TCR beta chain with its context. This record comes from a study of response to subunit inactivated influenza vaccine. The CDR3 is 12 amino acids. CDR1 DFQATT and CDR2 SNEGSKA come from the germline V gene (reference sequence). The V end was cut by 0 bases, the J end by 6 bases, with 9 bases between. One entry per CDR3 protein, called by TCRdb with MiXCR from the RT-PCR reads. The sample has about 570,000 distinct CDR3 sequences, about 11% seen once; the top ten hold roughly 11%. The same sample was also studied in work on T cells expressing NK-cell markers. That report adds: With UMIs, 5'RACE template switching was used to make TCR beta cDNA.

This specimen consisted of PBMCs from blood, obtained on the day of vaccination. The chain recombines TRBV20-1 with TRBJ2-7; D is unclear. This sequence was found in a man in his forties or fifties who received an inactivated influenza vaccine. CDR3: CSARDLKSEQYF. The CDR3 DNA sequence: TGCAGTGCTAGAGATTTGAAAAGCGAGCAGTACTTC.